The present TCR beta chain was sequenced within a study of Ad26.COV2.S vaccination and SARS-CoV-2 variants. Study overall: Intramuscular Ad26.COV2.S at 5x10^10 or 1x10^11 viral particles.

Profiling relied on immunoSEQ multiplex PCR, and the TCRdb table lists in-frame clones only, not all of them. The table includes 350,000 to 500,000 clones, 88% detected once. The treatment denotes: 19 received Ad26.COV2.S at low or high dose, single or two shots; roughly 5 received placebo; per-sample allocation not given. It was on day 63 after the first vaccine or placebo injection that samples were taken. Boston supplied an adult donor aged 18-55 years. As its vector, the vaccine had Ad26, which expressed Wuhan-strain SARS-CoV-2 spike. The clonotype comes from a person aged 18-65 years who received the Ad26.COV2.S COVID-19 vaccine or a placebo. The specimen was peripheral blood, collected in a trial of Ad26.COV2.S vaccine versus placebo.

The CDR3 loop reads CASSYGRGDRPQHF. CDR3 in DNA: TGTGCCAGCAGTTACGGCCGGGGCGATCGGCCCCAGCATTTT. The V call is TRBV6-5, the J call TRBJ1-5; D may be TRBD1 (5 bases). The CDR3 totals 14 residues. V lost 2 bases, J lost 9 bases, and 14 bases lay in between. Germline loops: CDR1 MNHEY, CDR2 SVGAGI.